The clone carrying this TCR beta chain showed up many times. The source of the sample is a study of neurological immune-mediated disorders. TCRdb reanalysed the 5' RACE reads using MiXCR and keeps one entry per CDR3 protein. This sample has about 46,000 distinct CDR3 sequences, with 4.5% found just once. The CDR3 loop spans 12 amino acids. Germline V lookup: CDR1 DFQATT, CDR2 SNEGSKA (reference sequence). V lost 5 bases, J lost 6 bases, and 7 bases stayed unmatched. Material: PBMCs. The source is a woman aged 60-75 years with multiple sclerosis. V is TRBV20-1 and J is TRBJ2-7, with TRBD1 identical over 7 bases. The CDR3 here is CSARGGLSEQYF. CDR3 nucleotide sequence: TGCAGTGCTCGAGGGGGCCTATCCGAGCAGTACTTC.